This T cell receptor (beta chain) stems from a study of cytomegalovirus exposure and HLA in healthy donors. Germline CDR1 and CDR2: MNHEY and SVGAGI. The CDR3 spans 13 residues. V lost 7 bases, J lost 4 bases, and 4 bases stayed unmatched. The PCR employed 60 Vbeta primers together with 13 Jbeta primers. Measured with immunoSEQ multiplex PCR; TCRdb has only the in-frame clones, and not every one. This table holds under 100,000 clones, approximately 60% found once. The specimen sequenced was PBMCs. The genes are TRBV6-5 and TRBJ2-1, with 7 bases aligning to TRBD2. This receptor was taken from a woman in her 30s in good health and CMV-seropositive. The CDR3 bases are TGTGCCAGCAAAGGGACTACTTACAATGAGCAGTTCTTC. Translated: CASKGTTYNEQFF.